Listed here are 17 T cell receptor beta chains from one sample, sequenced in a study of shared clonotypes between healthy human individuals. The table came from immunoSEQ multiplex PCR; TCRdb's copy has only in-frame clones and leaves some out. The sample shows fewer than 2.5 million clones, approximately 93% of them seen only once. The sample comprised naive CD4+ T cells from PBMCs. This sample's subset: CD45RA+ positively selected. All receptors come from a young man in good health. Some clones in this sample may be carry-over from other donors' samples.

The gene calls are TRBV5-1 and TRBJ1-5, with D hard to call. CDR3 length: 13 amino acids. Germline CDR1 reads SGHRS; CDR2 reads YFSETQ. V was shortened by 2 bases and J by 3 bases, with 6 bases between the two germline ends. CDR3 amino acids: CASSLTINQPQHF. Written as DNA, the CDR3 is TGCGCCAGCAGCTTAACTATCAATCAGCCCCAGCATTTT.

The chain carries TRBV5-5 and TRBJ2-5; TRBD2 matches 10 bases. The CDR3 length is 14 residues. The germline V gene encodes CDR1 SGHKS and CDR2 YYEKEE (reference sequence). With V trimmed by 3 bases and J by 2 bases, 1 base remained unmatched. The DNA for the CDR3 is TGTGCCAGCAGCTGGACTAGCGGACAAGAGACCCAGTACTTC. Protein: CASSWTSGQETQYF.

This chain links TRBV25-1 with TRBJ1-4; weak D call: TRBD1 (6 bases). V gave up 9 bases and J gave up 5 bases, with 13 bases separating them. This CDR3 is 13 amino acids long. Germline-derived CDR1 and CDR2 are MGHDK and SYGVNS. The CDR3 DNA follows: TGTGCCAGTACGGACGACAGGAATGAAAAACTGTTTTTT. This sequence encodes CASTDDRNEKLFF.

The V gene is TRBV5-5, the J gene TRBJ2-7, with D perhaps TRBD1 (5 bases). The CDR3 covers 14 residues. V shed 4 bases and J shed 6 bases, with 17 bases lying between them. Per germline, CDR1 SGHKS and CDR2 YYEKEE (reference sequence). The CDR3 loop reads CASSPGSWLAEQYF. CDR3 nucleotides: TGTGCCAGCAGCCCAGGGTCCTGGTTAGCCGAGCAGTACTTC.

The sample holds one count of this clone. The chain recombines TRBV7-9 with TRBJ1-5; a weak D match, TRBD1 (5 bases). The V gene's germline CDR1 is SEHNR and CDR2 FQNEAQ (reference sequence). This CDR3 is 16 amino acids long. The ends were cut back, 5 bases at V and 0 bases at J, with 14 bases in the middle. The CDR3 DNA follows: TGTGCCAGCAGCCCCATGGGGGGGGGTAGCAATCAGCCCCAGCATTTT. It is translated as CASSPMGGGSNQPQHF.

This rearrangement joins TRBV6-5 to TRBJ1-5; D uncertain. Germline V CDR1 and CDR2: MNHEY, SVGAGI. Trimming pared 5 bases from V and 4 bases from J, leaving 15 bases between. The CDR3 runs to 15 residues. The CDR3 DNA follows: TGTGCCAGCAGTCCCCTTGCCACCCTAAATCAGCCCCAGCATTTT. This translates into CASSPLATLNQPQHF.

V gene TRBV4-3 combines with J gene TRBJ2-3, with TRBD1 matching over 7 bases. Trimming removed 0 bases from V and 7 bases from J; junction bases left unmatched: 13. The CDR3 loop spans 17 amino acids. Germline CDR1 and CDR2: LGHNA and YSLEER. The CDR3 bases are TGCGCCAGCAGCCAAGAGGGTCCGGAACAGGGGACAAATACGCAGTATTTT. This gives the protein CASSQEGPEQGTNTQYF.

The chain employs TRBV27 and TRBJ2-5, with TRBD2 as a possible D gene (5 bases). With 0 bases removed from V and 5 bases from J, the gap between germline ends came to 16 bases. The CDR3 totals 16 residues. Germline CDR1 reads MNHEY; CDR2 reads SMNVEV (reference sequence). The CDR3: CASSLSGLADGETQYF. CDR3 DNA: TGTGCCAGCAGTTTATCCGGCCTAGCAGACGGGGAGACCCAGTACTTC.

There are a few counts of this clone. V is TRBV10-3 and J is TRBJ1-1; 8 bases fit TRBD1. From germline, CDR1 is ENHRY and CDR2 SYGVKD. V was pared by 7 bases and J by 1 base, with 8 bases of the junction left unmatched. The length of the CDR3 is 15 residues. CDR3 amino acids: CAITNTGQANTEAFF. The CDR3 region has the DNA TGTGCCATCACCAACACGGGACAGGCGAACACTGAAGCTTTCTTT.

Regarding this clone: Different DNA sequences within this sample yield the same CDR3. The chain uses TRBV2 and TRBJ2-2; D may be TRBD2 (5 bases). The CDR3 covers 13 residues. V lost 7 bases to trimming and J lost 1 base, with 7 bases between them. From germline, CDR1 is SNHLY and CDR2 FYNNEI. The CDR3 coding sequence is TGTGCCAGCACACGGGAGAACACCGGGGAGCTGTTTTTT. The encoded protein is CASTRENTGELFF. Looking up the rest from reference TRBV2 and TRBJ2-2 gives the full variable domain: EPEVTQTPSHQVTQMGQEVILRCVPISNHLYFYWYRQILGQKVEFLVSFYNNEISEKSEIFDDQFSVERPDGSNFTLKIRSTKLEDSAMYFCASTRENTGELFFGEGSRLTVL.

This chain uses TRBV7-6 with TRBJ1-3; D remains unclear. This CDR3 comprises 16 residues. V was trimmed by 2 bases and J by 0 bases, leaving 11 bases between them. Germline V gene lookup returns CDR1 SGHVS and CDR2 FNYEAQ. CDR3 DNA: TGTGCCAGCAGCTTAATAGTCCCAGGCTCTGGAAACACCATATATTTT. The encoded protein is CASSLIVPGSGNTIYF.

The CDR3 sequence is CASSADRGPYEQYF. For the CDR3, the DNA is TGTGCCAGCAGCGCCGACAGGGGCCCCTACGAGCAGTACTTC. This chain joins TRBV6-1 and TRBJ2-7; TRBD1 agrees at 8 bases. CDR1 MNHNS and CDR2 SASEGT come from the germline V gene. V lost 6 bases and J lost 2; bases outside the gene matches: 6. The CDR3 sequence is 14 residues long.

The genes are TRBV6-6 and TRBJ2-7, with 8 bases lining up with TRBD1. Trimming at V came to 6 bases and at J to 3 bases, leaving 10 bases not matched to a gene. CDR1 and CDR2 (germline): MNHNY, SVGAGI (reference sequence). The CDR3 consists of 15 residues. CDR3 DNA sequence: TGTGCCAGCAGAGAGTCGACAGGGGTTTTCTACGAGCAGTACTTC. Encoded protein: CASRESTGVFYEQYF.

The CDR3 sequence: CASSSYYGYTF. The CDR3 region has the DNA TGCGCCAGCAGCTCTTACTATGGCTACACCTTC. The rearrangement links TRBV5-1 to TRBJ1-2, with D unclear. Germline CDR1 SGHRS, CDR2 YFSETQ. V dropped 3 bases and J dropped 3 bases, with 3 bases sitting between them. The CDR3 is 11 residues long.

This chain joins TRBV7-9 and TRBJ2-7, with D perhaps TRBD1 (6 bases). V lost 5 bases to trimming and J lost 2 bases, with 13 bases between them. The CDR3 is 14 amino acids. Germline CDR1 reads SEHNR; CDR2 reads FQNEAQ (reference sequence). The CDR3 spells CASSPNRVPYEQYF. CDR3 DNA sequence: TGTGCCAGCAGCCCAAACAGGGTACCCTACGAGCAGTACTTC.

CDR3 sequence (DNA): TGCGCCAGCAGCCAATGGGAGCGGGTCCGTTCCTACGAGCAGTACTTC. Translated, it gives CASSQWERVRSYEQYF. The chain recombines TRBV4-1 with TRBJ2-7; weak D call: TRBD2 (6 bases). Germline assignment: CDR1 MGHRA and CDR2 YSYEKL. The germline V and J ends were trimmed by 2 bases and 1 base, with 15 bases remaining between them. The CDR3 is 16 residues long.

The chain recombines TRBV6-5 with TRBJ1-4, with D uncertain. The V gene lost 7 bases and the J gene lost 0 bases, with 9 bases spanning the gap. CDR1 is MNHEY, CDR2 SVGAGI, per germline. The CDR3 contains 14 residues. CDR3 DNA: TGTGCCAGCAAAGTGGGCACAACTAATGAAAAACTGTTTTTT. Translation gives CASKVGTTNEKLFF.